This T cell receptor beta chain was sequenced during a study of blood T cells in healthy people across ages (dated by TCRdb to 2014 to 2015). Concerning the study at large: In model experiments, template switching captured roughly one uniquely barcoded TCR beta cDNA molecule for every two T cells. The study analyzed two additional independent replicas of 1 million unique cDNA reads from the same blood draw for two donors, one aged 18 to 30 and one aged 80 or older. Donors of different ages were randomly distributed across sequencing lanes to avoid experimental bias. Four age groups were formed from the donors: young (average approximately 15 years), middle-aged (around 39), aged (approximately 60) and long-lived (roughly 81). Age-related changes in TCR beta repertoire diversity were measured in the study by deep sequencing normalized with unique cDNA molecular identifiers.

What the work shows at the level of the full study, not this receptor alone: Conclusive comparison of naive and antigen-experienced compartments was prevented by the profiling of bulk unsorted PBMCs. Estimates of total diversity based on one million sequenced T cells were regarded as lower bounds and as underestimates. Observed TCR beta diversity per million T cells fell roughly linearly with age, and a significant reduction was already apparent by age roughly 40. Compared with the aged group, more naive CD4+ T cells, fewer expanded clones and increased TCR diversity were shown by the long-lived group, suggesting age selection. Donor CMV infection status was unknown, potentially confounding age-related changes in expanded clonotypes. There was a strong correlation between observed TCR beta diversity and the percentage of naive T cells measured by flow cytometry.

V has 2 bases trimmed and J has 5 bases trimmed; junction bases matching no gene number 5. The CDR3 covers 14 residues, taking in both the cysteine and the phenylalanine. The retained sequence is limited to the CDR3, 42 bases, with the frame set at the first base. CDR1 SGHKS and CDR2 YYEKEE are derived from the germline V gene (reference sequence). Library generation was performed with 5' RACE. The sample was run on an Illumina HiSeq 2500. A second PCR of roughly 7 to 11 cycles was performed with a sample-barcoded 5' primer and a J-beta primer mix. A template-switch 5' adaptor carrying 12 random nucleotides introduced a unique molecular identifier onto each TCR beta cDNA molecule. Each sample yielded at least 2.5 million CDR3-containing paired-end reads. All of the RNA was converted into first-strand cDNA using the Mint cDNA synthesis kit, with a TRBC-specific oligonucleotide serving as the primer. After uracil-DNA glycosylase treatment, a first 18-cycle PCR used universal primers M1SS and BC2_uni_R on all cDNA. The paper's processing steps were these. For normalization, 1 million high-quality reads, each with a distinct molecular identifier, were randomly selected from each sample. Instead of being binned into consensus sequences, reads with shared molecular identifiers were discarded. CDR3 identification, clonotype clustering and error correction used MiTCR with a Q25 quality threshold and the strictest error-elimination algorithm. A nonparametric unseen species model with Euler transformation was used to estimate lower-bound total TCR beta diversity. TCRdb took the public reads, trimmed them with fastp at Q25, ran MiXCR for clone calling and kept in-frame beta chains. One record per CDR3 amino acid sequence lists the most common genes and DNA. V and J calls and clone size were set by TCRdb, not the authors. The sample profile shows about a million distinct CDR3 sequences; 35% to 40% of them were found once. Together, the top ten hold roughly 14% of the sample.

Of note for this clonotype: The antigen it binds to is not known. Base qualities are missing; no much larger clone stands one base away.

Systemically healthy Caucasian individuals from Russia, 35 to 50 in total and aged about 6 to 100 years, were included as donors. Approximately 9.7 milliliters of peripheral blood were drawn from each donor into EDTA-treated Vacutainer tubes. Ficoll-Paque density-gradient centrifugation was used to isolate PBMCs, with at least 6.5 million per sample. Total RNA was extracted from PBMCs with Trizol reagent, with at least 6 micrograms obtained per sample. For every donor, flow cytometry on a PBMC aliquot measured the percentage of naive CD45RAhigh/CD27high T cells. The sequencing input was blood. This receptor was taken from a man between 18 and 29 years old in good health. The chain is assembled from TRBV5-5 and TRBJ1-1, and TRBD1 aligns with 8 junction nucleotides. The DNA sequence is as follows: TGTGCCAGCAGCTTAACGACAGGGGTTACTGAAGCTTTCTTT. Its coded protein is CASSLTTGVTEAFF.